The entry that follows covers one T cell receptor beta chain sequence. The same CDR3 also results from other DNA sequences found in this sample. This sample is drawn from a study of Ad26.COV2.S vaccination and SARS-CoV-2 variants. Documented treatment: some 19 received Ad26.COV2.S at low or high dose, single or two shots; 5 received placebo; per-sample allocation not given. Samples analyzed were those drawn on day 63 after the first vaccine or placebo injection. Germline values: CDR1 MDHEN, CDR2 SYDVKM. Between the trimmed V and J ends, which lost 3 bases and 2 bases, there was a span of 2 bases. CDR3 length: 12 amino acids. This table comes from immunoSEQ multiplex PCR, and its TCRdb copy is limited to in-frame clones, with some not included. The sample includes some 480,000 clones, roughly 85% seen only once; the top ten take 9.5% to 15%.

The sample in question was peripheral blood, obtained in a trial of Ad26.COV2.S vaccine versus placebo. This chain links TRBV28 with TRBJ1-5; D uncertain. This TCR was recovered from a person aged 18 to 65 who received the Ad26.COV2.S COVID-19 vaccine or a placebo. This chain's CDR3 is CASSFGNQPQHF. DNA of the CDR3: TGTGCCAGCAGTTTCGGCAATCAGCCCCAGCATTTT.